This T cell receptor beta chain was recorded in a study of regulatory T cells in long-lasting Graves disease. There are many counts of this clonotype. The antigen remains undetermined. Study-wide findings and caveats: Reduced TCR diversity was observed in persistent Graves' patients versus newly diagnosed patients. No thyroid tissue was studied; the work used peripheral blood only. It was possible that the small sample size reduced accuracy. More public clonotypes were shared by persistent patients (approximately 3,000) than by new patients (more than 950).

Researchers made TCR beta libraries by using iRepertoire HTBI primers and running Arm-PCR on CDR3 regions. TCRdb reprocessed the multiplex PCR reads with MiXCR, giving one entry per CDR3 protein. The sample comprises some 470,000 distinct CDR3 sequences, roughly 21% of which are singletons, and 7.1% rests with the top ten. The sample's time point: persistent/refractory GD, antithyroid drugs over 5 years with positive TRAb. PBMCs provided the RNA from which the TCR library was made. CDR3 length: 17 amino acids. CDR1 and CDR2 from the germline V gene are SGHTA and FQGNSA. Between the trimmed V and J ends, which lost 4 bases and 0 bases, there was a span of 18 bases.

The source material was peripheral blood mononuclear cells (PBMCs), sampled when the disease was refractory, from a patient treated with antithyroid drugs. J is TRBJ1-2 and V is TRBV7-2, with D perhaps TRBD1 (5 bases). This TCR was sampled from a female donor with Graves disease. CDR3 bases: TGTGCCAGCAGCTCCCCGTGGGGCCGGGGAGCTAACTATGGCTACACCTTC. It yields the protein CASSSPWGRGANYGYTF.